One and the same sample provided the 26 T cell receptor beta chains below, sequenced in a study of cytomegalovirus exposure and HLA in healthy donors. The assay was immunoSEQ multiplex PCR, and TCRdb's table has in-frame clones only and misses some. This table has about 180,000 clones, more than 75% appearing once. Sequencing was done on a sample of PBMCs. The receptors originated from a man aged 18 to 35 in good health and CMV-seropositive.

The chain has TRBV6-1 and TRBJ1-5; D is possibly TRBD1 (6 bases). The CDR3 totals 15 residues. V was cut by 1 base and J by 3 bases, with 10 bases left in between. The V gene's germline CDR1 is MNHNS and CDR2 SASEGT. CDR3 in amino acids: CASSEDTGFNQPQHF. The CDR3 DNA reads as TGTGCCAGCAGTGAAGACACAGGGTTCAATCAGCCCCAGCATTTT.

This clone was seen a single time. The J gene is TRBJ1-1, the V gene TRBV4-2; D is perhaps TRBD1 (6 bases). V was clipped by 4 bases and J by 4 bases, with 16 bases between them. Germline values: CDR1 LGHNA, CDR2 YNFKEQ. This CDR3 comprises 15 residues. The CDR3 here is CASSPPTGRATEAFF. For the CDR3, the DNA is TGTGCCAGCAGCCCCCCGACAGGACGGGCCACTGAAGCTTTCTTT.

This chain links TRBV5-6 with TRBJ2-1; maybe TRBD2 (5 bases). V lost 4 bases and J lost 6, with 20 bases in between. The germline CDR1 and CDR2 sequences are SGHDT and YYEEEE. The CDR3 is 16 residues long. The CDR3 protein is CASSIYREESGNEQFF. The CDR3 coding sequence is TGTGCCAGCAGCATTTACCGGGAAGAATCGGGCAATGAGCAGTTCTTC.

This clone showed up many times. V usage is TRBV19 and J usage is TRBJ2-2, with D possibly being TRBD1 (5 bases). The CDR3 length is 17 residues. The V end lost 7 bases, the J end lost 5 bases, and 23 bases lay between the germline ends. Germline V gives CDR1 LNHDA, CDR2 SQIVND (reference sequence). CDR3 coding DNA: TGTGCCAGTACCACGACACTTTCCACCCAGGGAACCGGGGAGCTGTTTTTT. As protein: CASTTTLSTQGTGELFF.

The V call is TRBV5-8, the J call TRBJ1-1; D unclear. From germline, CDR1 is SGHTS and CDR2 YDEGEE. The length of the CDR3 is 13 residues. Trimming took 1 base from V and 1 from J, leaving 5 bases between them. As DNA, the CDR3 is TGTGCCAGCAGCTTGCGGTCGAACACTGAAGCTTTCTTT. Its protein is CASSLRSNTEAFF.

The CDR3 DNA follows: TGTGCCAGCAGCGTAGGTGGACAGTCAGATTCACCCCTCCACTTT. Translated, it gives CASSVGGQSDSPLHF. V usage is TRBV9 and J usage is TRBJ1-6, with D tentatively TRBD1 (6 bases). V dropped 0 bases and J dropped 8 bases, with 12 bases sitting between them. Germline V gene sequence: CDR1 SGDLS, CDR2 YYNGEE. This CDR3 has 15 amino acids. The whole variable domain, filled in from reference TRBV9 and TRBJ1-6, reads DSGVTQTPKHLITATGQRVTLRCSPRSGDLSVYWYQQSLDQGLQFLIQYYNGEERAKGNILERFSAQQFPDLHSELNLSSLELGDSALYFCASSVGGQSDSPLHFGNGTRLTVT.

The V and J genes are TRBV5-5 and TRBJ2-1, with D possibly matching TRBD1 (6 bases). Germline V CDR1 and CDR2: SGHKS, YYEKEE (reference sequence). Trimming removed 4 bases at V and 4 bases at J, with 12 bases between. The length of the CDR3 is 14 residues. The CDR3 bases are TGTGCCAGCAGCCTAAGACAGGCGTACAATGAGCAGTTCTTC. This sequence encodes CASSLRQAYNEQFF.

This chain links TRBV5-1 with TRBJ2-5; 9 bases agree with TRBD1. CDR1 and CDR2 (germline): SGHRS, YFSETQ. V shed 6 bases, J shed 4 bases, and the junction held 7 bases outside the gene matches. This CDR3 region has 14 residues. The DNA for the CDR3 is TGCGCCAGCACCGACGGGACAGGGAGAGAGACCCAGTACTTC. This encodes CASTDGTGRETQYF.

This clone appeared a few times. J is TRBJ2-7 and V is TRBV7-8, with 7 bases fitting TRBD2. Germline V gene lookup returns CDR1 SGHVS and CDR2 FQNEAQ. The CDR3 extends over 15 amino acids. The V and J ends lost 5 bases and 5 bases, in that order; junction bases with no gene match: 12. The CDR3 DNA follows: TGTGCCAGCAGCCCACTTTGGCGGGGGATAAACGAGCAGTACTTC. It encodes CASSPLWRGINEQYF.

J is TRBJ2-1 and V is TRBV5-4; TRBD2 might be the D (6 bases). This CDR3 comprises 16 residues. Germline values: CDR1 SGHNT, CDR2 YYREEE (reference sequence). Trimming stripped 0 bases from V and 8 bases from J, with 18 bases between. DNA for the CDR3: TGTGCCAGCAGCTTGGGCTCGAACCCACCTAGCGATGAGCAGTTCTTC. It specifies CASSLGSNPPSDEQFF.

The sample holds many counts of this clone. This chain joins TRBV30 and TRBJ2-2; perhaps TRBD2 as D (6 bases). Deletions cut 0 bases from V and 3 bases from J, with 11 bases between. Germline V gene lookup returns CDR1 GTSNPN and CDR2 SVGIG (reference sequence). The CDR3 has 15 amino acids. CDR3 in amino acids: CAWSVARRDTGELFF. CDR3 nucleotides: TGTGCCTGGAGTGTGGCCCGGAGGGACACCGGGGAGCTGTTTTTT.

The J gene is TRBJ2-1, the V gene TRBV9, with D perhaps TRBD1 (6 bases). The CDR3 is made up of 15 amino acids. V lost 1 base and J lost 3, with 11 bases in between. CDR1 SGDLS and CDR2 YYNGEE come from the germline V gene. The CDR3 bases are TGTGCCAGCAGCGTAAGGCAAGGGGGCTACAATGAGCAGTTCTTC. This gives the protein CASSVRQGGYNEQFF.

CDR3 DNA sequence: TGTGCCAGTAGTATTAATCGGGTCTCCCGCAATGAGCAGTTCTTC. As protein: CASSINRVSRNEQFF. The genes are TRBV19 and TRBJ2-1; D remains ambiguous. Germline CDR1 is LNHDA and CDR2 is SQIVND (reference sequence). The CDR3 spans 15 residues. V was pared by 3 bases and J by 6 bases, with 15 bases between. The variable domain in full, completed from reference TRBV19 and TRBJ2-1, reads DGGITQSPKYLFRKEGQNVTLSCEQNLNHDAMYWYRQDPGQGLRLIYYSQIVNDFQKGDIAEGYSVSREKKESFPLTVTSAQKNPTAFYLCASSINRVSRNEQFFGPGTRLTVL.

This chain uses TRBV6-5 with TRBJ2-2; no clear D gene. V dropped 4 bases and J dropped 5 bases, with 5 bases sitting between them. Germline CDR1 MNHEY, CDR2 SVGAGI. This CDR3 region has 12 residues. The CDR3, as DNA: TGTGCCAGCAGTTCCTTTACCGGGGAGCTGTTTTTT. Translated, it gives CASSSFTGELFF.

The chain has TRBV4-2 and TRBJ2-7, with a tentative D call TRBD1 (5 bases). The germline V and J ends were trimmed by 0 bases and 7 bases, with 13 bases remaining between them. The CDR3 runs to 14 residues. Germline CDR1 LGHNA, CDR2 YNFKEQ. The CDR3: CASSQERSAGEQYF. The CDR3 nucleotides are TGTGCCAGCAGCCAAGAACGATCCGCAGGGGAGCAGTACTTC.

This clone was picked up one time. This chain uses TRBV30 with TRBJ2-1, with D tentatively TRBD1 (7 bases). The germline gives CDR1 GTSNPN, CDR2 SVGIG (reference sequence). CDR3 length equals 18 residues. V dropped 0 bases and J dropped 0 bases, with 18 bases sitting between them. The CDR3 spells CAWSVLEGAISSYNEQFF. Written as DNA, the CDR3 is TGTGCCTGGAGTGTTTTGGAGGGGGCAATAAGCTCCTACAATGAGCAGTTCTTC.

The table lists this clone with a count of one. The V call is TRBV2, the J call TRBJ1-1, with 9 positions matching TRBD1. This CDR3 has 14 amino acids. Germline V gives CDR1 SNHLY, CDR2 FYNNEI. J was trimmed by 3 bases and V by 7 bases; bases with no gene match: 6. The CDR3 spells CASTWDRVDTEAFF. The DNA of the CDR3 is TGTGCCAGCACCTGGGACAGGGTCGACACTGAAGCTTTCTTT. The variable domain in full, completed from reference TRBV2 and TRBJ1-1, reads EPEVTQTPSHQVTQMGQEVILRCVPISNHLYFYWYRQILGQKVEFLVSFYNNEISEKSEIFDDQFSVERPDGSNFTLKIRSTKLEDSAMYFCASTWDRVDTEAFFGQGTRLTVV.

V usage is TRBV9 and J usage is TRBJ1-5; D uncertain. The CDR3 is 13 residues long. Germline loops: CDR1 SGDLS, CDR2 YYNGEE. The ends were cut back, 0 bases at V and 7 bases at J, with 8 bases in the middle. The CDR3 protein is CASSVGDTQPQHF. The CDR3 coding sequence is TGTGCCAGCAGCGTAGGAGATACCCAGCCCCAGCATTTT.

This chain uses TRBV29-1 with TRBJ1-1; D is ambiguous. Germline V CDR1 and CDR2: SQVTM, ANQGSEA. The V gene lost 4 bases and the J gene lost 11 bases, with 14 bases spanning the gap. The CDR3 has 11 residues. This CDR3 is CSVAGSNRAFF. The CDR3 coding sequence is TGCAGCGTTGCCGGGAGTAATAGGGCTTTCTTT.

The chain has TRBV4-1 and TRBJ1-4; 10 bases line up with TRBD1. CDR1 and CDR2 from the germline V gene are MGHRA and YSYEKL. The V gene end was trimmed by 1 base and the J gene end by 8 bases; junction bases not matched to a gene: 7. The CDR3 is 16 residues long. The CDR3: CASSQVLGQGDEKLFF. The CDR3, as DNA: TGCGCCAGCAGCCAAGTCTTAGGACAGGGGGACGAAAAACTGTTTTTT.

Here the CDR3 reads CASSNTFSGANVLTF. The CDR3 DNA reads as TGTGCCAGCAGCAACACGTTCTCTGGGGCCAACGTCCTGACTTTC. V is TRBV7-3 and J is TRBJ2-6; D gene ambiguous. Per the germline V gene, CDR1 is SGHTA and CDR2 is FQGTGA. The CDR3 is 15 residues long. V lost 5 bases, J lost 0 bases, and 8 bases lay in between.

J is TRBJ1-2 and V is TRBV10-3; D is unclear. This CDR3 region has 13 residues. The germline V gene has CDR1 ENHRY and CDR2 SYGVKD. Between the trimmed V and J ends, which lost 6 bases and 1 base, there was a span of 9 bases. This CDR3 is CAISQDYNYGYTF. CDR3 nucleotide sequence: TGTGCCATCAGCCAAGACTATAACTATGGCTACACCTTC.

The chain links TRBV2 to TRBJ1-5, with TRBD1 matching over 7 bases. The CDR3 is 13 amino acids. The germline V gene encodes CDR1 SNHLY and CDR2 FYNNEI. J lost 3 bases, V lost 9 bases, and 5 bases had no gene match. CDR3 amino acids: CASRGLYNQPQHF. In DNA, the CDR3 is TGTGCCAGTAGGGGGCTGTACAATCAGCCCCAGCATTTT.

V gene TRBV15 combines with J gene TRBJ2-3, with 13 positions matching TRBD2. Trimming cost V 5 bases and J 4 bases; bases outside gene matches: 6. The CDR3 spans 16 residues. The germline CDR1 and CDR2 sequences are LNHNV and YYDKDF (reference sequence). CDR3 amino acids: CATSSGLAGASDTQYF. DNA of the CDR3: TGTGCCACCAGCTCTGGACTAGCGGGAGCTTCAGATACGCAGTATTTT.

This clone appeared once. The chain uses TRBV11-2 and TRBJ2-2, with D perhaps TRBD1 (6 bases). Germline values: CDR1 SGHAT, CDR2 FQNNGV. V shed 5 bases and J shed 3 bases, with 10 bases lying between them. The CDR3 is 14 residues long. The CDR3 protein is CASSHGQYTGELFF. The CDR3 DNA reads as TGTGCCAGCAGCCATGGACAGTACACCGGGGAGCTGTTTTTT.

The chain joins TRBV7-2 to TRBJ2-7, with 10 nucleotides matching TRBD1. The V segment lost 4 bases and the J segment 5 bases; nucleotides outside the gene matches: 8. The CDR3 loop spans 15 amino acids. CDR1 SGHTA and CDR2 FQGNSA come from the germline V gene. The DNA for the CDR3 is TGTGCCAGCAGCTCGCCCGACAGGGGGCGGAACGAGCAGTACTTC. It translates to CASSSPDRGRNEQYF. The variable domain in full, completed from reference TRBV7-2 and TRBJ2-7, reads GAGVSQSPSNKVTEKGKDVELRCDPISGHTALYWYRQSLGQGLEFLIYFQGNSAPDKSGLPSDRFSAERTGGSVSTLTIQRTQQEDSAVYLCASSSPDRGRNEQYFGPGTRLTVT.